Below, 27 T cell receptor beta chains from the same sample are listed, as sequenced in a study of T cell repertoires in cytomegalovirus infection. TCRdb re-derived calls from the reads in MiXCR, one entry per CDR3 protein. The sample records 200,000 to 300,000 distinct CDR3 sequences, about 12% being singletons. Sequencing was performed on PBMCs. These receptor sequences come from a human donor in good health (CMV status not recorded). Some clones in this sample may be carry-over from other donors' samples.

This chain uses TRBV10-3 with TRBJ1-2; 7 bases are a match to TRBD1. The trim removed 5 bases at V and 0 bases at J, leaving 6 bases unmatched. In germline, CDR1 is ENHRY, CDR2 SYGVKD. This CDR3 contains 15 residues. The CDR3 loop reads CAISSQGVANYGYTF. DNA of the CDR3: TGTGCCATCAGTTCCCAGGGGGTAGCTAACTATGGCTACACCTTC.

This clonotype was counted between two and nine times. The J gene is TRBJ1-6, the V gene TRBV20-1; D is undetermined. Per the germline V gene, CDR1 is DFQATT and CDR2 is SNEGSKA (reference sequence). CDR3 size: 13 residues. Between the trimmed V and J ends, which lost 5 bases and 9 bases, there was a span of 14 bases. The CDR3 nucleotides read TGCAGTGCTCCCCGATCTAGTGGTTCACCCCTCCACTTT. Translated: CSAPRSSGSPLHF.

The genes are TRBV30 and TRBJ1-5; D is undetermined. Germline V gene lookup returns CDR1 GTSNPN and CDR2 SVGIG (reference sequence). V was trimmed by 1 base and J by 3 bases, leaving 10 bases between them. The CDR3 consists of 14 residues. CDR3 loop: CAWSGTDLNQPQHF. CDR3 bases: TGTGCCTGGAGTGGGACGGACCTCAATCAGCCCCAGCATTTT.

This clonotype was recorded at least ten times. The genes are TRBV7-2 and TRBJ1-1, with unresolved D. The ends were cut back, 1 base at V and 0 bases at J, with 9 bases in the middle. The CDR3 extends over 15 amino acids. CDR1 and CDR2 from the germline V gene are SGHTA and FQGNSA. The chain's CDR3 is CASSLGQRLNTEAFF. CDR3 coding DNA: TGTGCCAGCAGCTTAGGTCAACGGTTGAACACTGAAGCTTTCTTT.

This clonotype was seen repeatedly, ten times or more. The gene calls are TRBV7-2 and TRBJ2-1; possible D gene TRBD2, 6 bases. With 6 bases removed from V and 0 bases from J, the gap between germline ends came to 15 bases. The CDR3 runs 16 residues. Germline CDR1 and CDR2: SGHTA and FQGNSA. The CDR3 region is CASSYSGTSSYNEQFF. The CDR3 bases are TGTGCCAGCAGTTATAGCGGTACTAGCTCCTACAATGAGCAGTTCTTC.

This clonotype was found many times. The V call is TRBV7-2, the J call TRBJ2-1; TRBD2 is a possible D gene (6 bases). Germline CDR1 is SGHTA and CDR2 is FQGNSA. Trimming removed 1 base at V and 4 bases at J, with 17 bases between. The CDR3 runs to 17 residues. The CDR3 coding sequence is TGTGCCAGCAGCTTAGGGGGTAGAAGCGGGTTTTACAATGAGCAGTTCTTC. This encodes CASSLGGRSGFYNEQFF. Full variable domain (rest looked up from reference TRBV7-2 and TRBJ2-1): GAGVSQSPSNKVTEKGKDVELRCDPISGHTALYWYRQSLGQGLEFLIYFQGNSAPDKSGLPSDRFSAERTGGSVSTLTIQRTQQEDSAVYLCASSLGGRSGFYNEQFFGPGTRLTVL.

This clonotype came up once. V is TRBV29-1 and J is TRBJ1-2, with 10 nucleotides matching TRBD1. V dropped 4 bases and J dropped 4; count of bases not matched to a gene: 3. The CDR3 runs to 13 residues. CDR1 and CDR2 (germline): SQVTM, ANQGSEA. CDR3 nucleotides: TGCAGCGTTGGGAGGACAGGGGGCTATGGCTACACCTTC. Encoded protein: CSVGRTGGYGYTF.

This clonotype was seen many times. The V and J genes are TRBV7-2 and TRBJ2-2, with 8 bases that match TRBD1. The CDR3 spans 18 residues. CDR1 is SGHTA, CDR2 FQGNSA, per germline. V trimming: 2 bases; J trimming: 1 base; junction bases outside the gene matches: 9. CDR3 in amino acids: CASSLFSAGTGNTGELFF. The CDR3 DNA reads TGTGCCAGCAGCTTATTTTCCGCCGGGACAGGGAACACCGGGGAGCTGTTTTTT. Full variable domain (remainder filled in from reference TRBV7-2 and TRBJ2-2): GAGVSQSPSNKVTEKGKDVELRCDPISGHTALYWYRQSLGQGLEFLIYFQGNSAPDKSGLPSDRFSAERTGGSVSTLTIQRTQQEDSAVYLCASSLFSAGTGNTGELFFGEGSRLTVL.

This clonotype occurred many times. This chain joins TRBV7-9 and TRBJ1-2; D is ambiguous. The CDR3 has 15 amino acids. Per the germline V gene, CDR1 is SEHNR and CDR2 is FQNEAQ (reference sequence). V was pared by 1 base and J by 4 bases, with 13 bases between. The chain's CDR3 is CASSLVPRRSYGYTF. CDR3 DNA sequence: TGTGCCAGCAGCTTAGTACCTCGAAGGAGCTATGGCTACACCTTC.

The gene calls are TRBV30 and TRBJ1-2, with 8 bases aligning to TRBD1. The V gene end was trimmed by 4 bases and the J gene end by 3 bases; junction bases not matched to a gene: 1. This CDR3 contains 12 residues. From germline, CDR1 is GTSNPN and CDR2 SVGIG (reference sequence). CDR3 sequence: CAWKGQDYGYTF. Written as DNA, the CDR3 is TGTGCCTGGAAGGGACAGGACTATGGCTACACCTTC.

This clonotype has ten or more counts. CDR3: CASSEGQGPGAKNIQYF. The CDR3 bases are TGTGCCAGCAGTGAAGGTCAGGGACCGGGGGCCAAAAACATTCAGTACTTC. V usage is TRBV2 and J usage is TRBJ2-4; D tentatively fits TRBD1 or TRBD2 (5 bases each). V lost 1 base and J lost 1, with 14 bases in between. Germline assignment: CDR1 SNHLY and CDR2 FYNNEI. This CDR3 is 17 amino acids long.

The table lists this clonotype with a few counts. The chain couples TRBV6-1 to TRBJ2-2, with a weak D call TRBD2 (6 bases). CDR3 length: 14 amino acids. Germline V gives CDR1 MNHNS, CDR2 SASEGT. Deletions cut 6 bases from V and 0 bases from J, with 8 bases between. DNA of the CDR3: TGTGCCAGCAGACGGGAGACGAACACCGGGGAGCTGTTTTTT. This sequence encodes CASRRETNTGELFF.

This clonotype was recorded many times. The chain carries TRBV12-3 or TRBV12-4 and TRBJ1-6, with D possibly being TRBD1 (6 bases). V was pared by 4 bases and J by 7 bases, with 14 bases between. The CDR3 length is 15 residues. The CDR3 loop is CASSSLIGGNSPLHF. CDR3 nucleotides: TGTGCCAGCAGTTCCCTGATAGGGGGAAATTCACCCCTCCACTTT.

This clonotype appeared many times. This rearrangement joins TRBV7-2 to TRBJ2-5; 10 bases match TRBD2. The junction had 6 bases not matched to a gene; V was cut back by 1 base and J by 4 bases. Germline V gives CDR1 SGHTA, CDR2 FQGNSA. This CDR3 comprises 16 residues. CDR3 sequence (DNA): TGTGCCAGCAGCTTAGGTCCTAGCGGGGGAGGAGAGACCCAGTACTTC. The encoded protein is CASSLGPSGGGETQYF.

This clonotype has a count of ten or more. The rearrangement joins TRBV4-3 to TRBJ1-1; possibly TRBD1 for D (6 bases). Germline-derived CDR1 and CDR2 are LGHNA and YSLEER. The CDR3 sequence is 16 residues long. V was pared by 1 base and J by 2 bases, with 14 bases between. CDR3 amino acids: CASSQGLGALNTEAFF. The DNA of the CDR3 is TGCGCCAGCAGCCAAGGACTGGGGGCCCTAAACACTGAAGCTTTCTTT.

This clonotype was observed a few times. This sequence joins TRBV15 and TRBJ2-5; D perhaps matches TRBD2 (7 bases). Germline V gene sequence: CDR1 LNHNV, CDR2 YYDKDF (reference sequence). CDR3 length: 14 amino acids. The germline V and J ends were trimmed by 6 bases and 5 bases, with 16 bases remaining between them. Here the CDR3 DNA reads TGTGCCACCAGTGGGTGGGGGGGCGAGGAGACCCAGTACTTC. Its translation: CATSGWGGEETQYF.

This clonotype was counted only a few times. V is TRBV29-1 and J is TRBJ1-1; a weak D match, TRBD1 (5 bases). This CDR3 comprises 12 residues. V was pared by 3 bases and J by 3 bases, with 8 bases between. The germline V gene encodes CDR1 SQVTM and CDR2 ANQGSEA. CDR3 coding DNA: TGCAGCGTTGACAGGGCTGACACTGAAGCTTTCTTT. It codes for CSVDRADTEAFF. The full variable domain, in which reference TRBV29-1 and TRBJ1-1 provide the parts outside the CDR3, is SAVISQKPSRDICQRGTSLTIQCQVDSQVTMMFWYRQQPGQSLTLIATANQGSEATYESGFVIDKFPISRPNLTFSTLTVSNMSPEDSSIYLCSVDRADTEAFFGQGTRLTVV.

There are many counts of this clonotype. The chain carries TRBV7-2 and TRBJ2-3; 14 bases fit TRBD2. J was trimmed by 5 bases and V by 5 bases; bases with no gene match: 6. The CDR3 extends over 16 amino acids. Germline lookup yields CDR1 SGHTA and CDR2 FQGNSA. CDR3 sequence: CASSTRLAGGGDTQYF. In DNA, the CDR3 is TGTGCCAGCAGCACGAGACTAGCGGGGGGGGGAGATACGCAGTATTTT. Based on the CDR3 plus reference TRBV7-2 and TRBJ2-3, the full variable domain is GAGVSQSPSNKVTEKGKDVELRCDPISGHTALYWYRQSLGQGLEFLIYFQGNSAPDKSGLPSDRFSAERTGGSVSTLTIQRTQQEDSAVYLCASSTRLAGGGDTQYFGPGTRLTVL.

This clonotype was picked up many times. The chain is built from TRBV7-2 and TRBJ1-1; 8 nucleotides agree with TRBD1. The trim removed 5 bases at V and 8 bases at J, leaving 10 bases unmatched. The CDR3 is made up of 14 amino acids. CDR1 is SGHTA and CDR2 is FQGNSA in the germline V gene. The CDR3 nucleotides are TGTGCCAGCAGCCTGGACAGGGCCAGCGGCGAAGCTTTCTTT. Translated: CASSLDRASGEAFF.

V and J are TRBV14 and TRBJ2-1; 15 positions agree with TRBD2. V was pared by 4 bases and J by 10 bases, with 5 bases of the junction left unmatched. Germline lookup yields CDR1 SGHDN and CDR2 FVKESK. The CDR3 extends over 15 amino acids. CDR3 amino acids: CASSRGTSGRTEQFF. The DNA for the CDR3 is TGTGCCAGCAGCCGGGGGACTAGCGGGAGGACCGAGCAGTTCTTC.

This clonotype was counted many times. V gene TRBV27 combines with J gene TRBJ1-2; TRBD1 is a possible D gene (5 bases). The germline V and J ends were trimmed by 10 bases and 2 bases, with 14 bases remaining between them. This CDR3 region has 13 residues. Germline V gene lookup returns CDR1 MNHEY and CDR2 SMNVEV (reference sequence). This CDR3 reads CATSDRQNYGYTF. The DNA for the CDR3 is TGTGCCACCTCGGATAGACAGAACTATGGCTACACCTTC.

The genes are TRBV20-1 and TRBJ1-1; D is unclear. The CDR3 has 13 residues. The V end was cut by 0 bases, the J end by 10 bases, with 15 bases between. The germline CDR1 and CDR2 sequences are DFQATT and SNEGSKA (reference sequence). CDR3 sequence reads: CSARDTGNTRAFF. In DNA, the CDR3 is TGCAGTGCTAGAGATACGGGGAACACTCGAGCTTTCTTT.

The chain links TRBV11-2 to TRBJ2-1; the D gene is possibly TRBD2 (6 bases). Germline V gene data show CDR1 as SGHAT and CDR2 as FQNNGV. V dropped 5 bases and J dropped 6 bases, with 14 bases sitting between them. The length of the CDR3 is 14 residues. The CDR3 region is CASSVGGSINEQFF. Here the CDR3 DNA reads TGTGCCAGCAGCGTCGGGGGTAGTATCAATGAGCAGTTCTTC.

This clonotype was seen more than once but under ten times. The chain recombines TRBV5-6 with TRBJ2-6, with D perhaps matching TRBD1 (5 bases). The ends were cut back, 4 bases at V and 11 bases at J, with 19 bases in the middle. Germline assignment: CDR1 SGHDT and CDR2 YYEEEE. The CDR3 sequence is 15 residues long. The CDR3 region is CASSARQFPRDVLTF. The CDR3 DNA follows: TGTGCCAGCAGCGCCCGACAGTTCCCCCGAGACGTCCTGACTTTC.

The V gene is TRBV29-1, the J gene TRBJ1-1; 7 bases map to TRBD1. Trimming at V came to 7 bases and at J to 1 base, leaving 9 bases not matched to a gene. There are 14 residues in the CDR3. Germline loops: CDR1 SQVTM, CDR2 ANQGSEA. DNA for the CDR3: TGCAGCGCCCTCGTCCGGGACAGGAACACTGAAGCTTTCTTT. Its translation is CSALVRDRNTEAFF.

V usage is TRBV14 and J usage is TRBJ2-1; TRBD2 aligns across 9 bases. The germline V gene encodes CDR1 SGHDN and CDR2 FVKESK. The CDR3 runs 15 residues. V was pared by 5 bases and J by 7 bases, with 9 bases of the junction left unmatched. CDR3 in amino acids: CASSVSGSRRNEQFF. CDR3 DNA sequence: TGTGCCAGCAGCGTTAGCGGGAGCCGACGGAATGAGCAGTTCTTC.

The chain joins TRBV19 to TRBJ1-5, with a tentative D call TRBD1 (5 bases). The V end was cut by 6 bases, the J end by 0 bases, with 12 bases between. This CDR3 contains 15 residues. Germline assignment: CDR1 LNHDA and CDR2 SQIVND (reference sequence). The CDR3 here is CASRVQGLSNQPQHF. The DNA of the CDR3 is TGTGCCAGTAGGGTCCAGGGCCTTAGCAATCAGCCCCAGCATTTT. Drawing the rest from reference TRBV19 and TRBJ1-5, the complete variable domain is DGGITQSPKYLFRKEGQNVTLSCEQNLNHDAMYWYRQDPGQGLRLIYYSQIVNDFQKGDIAEGYSVSREKKESFPLTVTSAQKNPTAFYLCASRVQGLSNQPQHFGDGTRLSIL.